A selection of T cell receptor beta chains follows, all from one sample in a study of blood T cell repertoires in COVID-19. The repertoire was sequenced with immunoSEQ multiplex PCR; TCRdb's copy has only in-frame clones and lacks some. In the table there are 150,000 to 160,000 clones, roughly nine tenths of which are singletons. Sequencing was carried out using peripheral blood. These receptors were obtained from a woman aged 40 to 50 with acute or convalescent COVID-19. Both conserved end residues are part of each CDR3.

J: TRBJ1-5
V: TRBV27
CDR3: CASSPRGNQPQHF

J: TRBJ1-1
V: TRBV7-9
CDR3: CASSRGQGADTEAFF

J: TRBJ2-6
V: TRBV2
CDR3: CASSEWRGAGANVLTF

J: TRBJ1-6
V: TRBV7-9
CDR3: CASSRRDNSPLHF

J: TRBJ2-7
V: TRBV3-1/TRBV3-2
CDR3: CASSRGLGVFFEQYF

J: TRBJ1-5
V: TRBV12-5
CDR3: CASGLGQASNQPQHF

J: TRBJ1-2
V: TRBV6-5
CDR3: CASSYSPGLGGGYTF

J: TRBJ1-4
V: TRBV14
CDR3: CASSIRLGEKLFF

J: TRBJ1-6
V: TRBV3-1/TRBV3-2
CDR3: CASSQDLGVSPLHF

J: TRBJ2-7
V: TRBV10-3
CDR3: CAISESKTSGRASYEQYF

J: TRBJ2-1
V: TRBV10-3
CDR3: CAISGERDDEQFF

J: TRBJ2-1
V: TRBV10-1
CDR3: CASSENTYPSYNEQFF

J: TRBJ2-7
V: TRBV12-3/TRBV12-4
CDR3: CASSVGQSYEQYF

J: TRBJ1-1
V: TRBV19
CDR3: CASSMGGPEAFF

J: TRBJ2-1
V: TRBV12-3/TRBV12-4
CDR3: CASWGLGVREQFF

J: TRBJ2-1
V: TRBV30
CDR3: CAWRGLANYNEQFF

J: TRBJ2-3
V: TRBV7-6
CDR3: CASSLGANYF

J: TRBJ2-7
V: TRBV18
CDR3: CASSPTGDTYEQYF

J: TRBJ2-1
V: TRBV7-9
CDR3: CASSNPQGILRQSDNEQFF

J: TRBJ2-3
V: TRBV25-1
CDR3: CASSEFGSTDTQYF

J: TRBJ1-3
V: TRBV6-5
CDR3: CASSFGQTSGNTIYF

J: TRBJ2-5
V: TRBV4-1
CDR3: CASSQGLGAGQETQYF